One and the same sample provided the 28 T cell receptor beta chains below, sequenced in a study of blood T cell repertoires in COVID-19. The method was immunoSEQ multiplex PCR; TCRdb's version includes in-frame clones alone and lacks a portion of them. The sample has about 130,000 clones; approximately 84% are singletons. What was sequenced was peripheral blood. The receptors originated from a woman over 75 with acute or convalescent COVID-19.

The chain carries TRBV9 and TRBJ1-2; D is uncertain. This CDR3 has 13 amino acids. V was cut by 0 bases and J by 8 bases, with 11 bases left in between. CDR1 is SGDLS, CDR2 YYNGEE, per germline. The CDR3 nucleotides are TGTGCCAGCAGCGTAGGCCCTGGCCTGGGCTACACCTTC. Its translation: CASSVGPGLGYTF.

As concerns this clone: Other DNA sequences of this sample code for an identical CDR3. V and J are TRBV5-4 and TRBJ1-4, with 7 bases that match TRBD1. The trim removed 3 bases at V and 5 bases at J, leaving 4 bases unmatched. Germline loops: CDR1 SGHNT, CDR2 YYREEE (reference sequence). CDR3 length: 14 amino acids. The CDR3: CASSSGQVNEKLFF. CDR3 nucleotide sequence: TGTGCCAGCAGCTCCGGACAGGTGAATGAAAAACTGTTTTTT. Together with reference TRBV5-4 and TRBJ1-4, the CDR3 gives the full variable domain: ETGVTQSPTHLIKTRGQQVTLRCSSQSGHNTVSWYQQALGQGPQFIFQYYREEENGRGNFPPRFSGLQFPNYSSELNVNALELDDSALYLCASSSGQVNEKLFFGSGTQLSVL.

The J gene is TRBJ2-2, the V gene TRBV18; 8 bases line up with TRBD2. CDR1 and CDR2 (germline): KGHSH, LQKENI. The CDR3 is 16 residues long. V gave up 3 bases and J gave up 5 bases; unmatched junction bases: 8. The DNA of the CDR3 is TGTGCCAGCTCACCGACGGGACTAGACATGACCGGGGAGCTGTTTTTT. It translates to CASSPTGLDMTGELFF.

Concerning this clone itself: Other nucleotide sequences in the sample specify the same CDR3. The genes are TRBV19 and TRBJ2-7, with a tentative D call TRBD1 (6 bases). The CDR3 covers 14 residues. Per germline, CDR1 LNHDA and CDR2 SQIVND (reference sequence). V was pared by 3 bases and J by 1 base, with 10 bases between. CDR3 sequence reads: CASSMGQASYEQYF. CDR3 nucleotide sequence: TGTGCCAGTAGTATGGGACAAGCATCCTACGAGCAGTACTTC. The full variable domain, its missing parts supplied by reference TRBV19 and TRBJ2-7, is DGGITQSPKYLFRKEGQNVTLSCEQNLNHDAMYWYRQDPGQGLRLIYYSQIVNDFQKGDIAEGYSVSREKKESFPLTVTSAQKNPTAFYLCASSMGQASYEQYFGPGTRLTVT.

V usage is TRBV9 and J usage is TRBJ2-5; TRBD2 agrees at 7 bases. Germline-derived CDR1 and CDR2 are SGDLS and YYNGEE. Germline trimming cut 0 bases from V and 3 bases from J; bases unmatched to any gene: 2. The CDR3 totals 14 residues. This chain's CDR3 is CASSVGAGKETQYF. CDR3 bases: TGTGCCAGCAGCGTAGGAGCGGGGAAAGAGACCCAGTACTTC.

The chain employs TRBV12-1 and TRBJ2-3; whether TRBD2, the table's D call, matches the DNA was not checked. TRBV12-1 is classified as a pseudogene. The CDR3 length is 17 residues. The CDR3 nucleotides are TGTGCCAGCAGCTTTGGGGGACTAGCGGGGCGCACAGATACGCAGTATTTT. Protein product: CASSFGGLAGRTDTQYF.

This chain uses TRBV7-9 with TRBJ1-4, with unresolved D. The V end was cut by 2 bases, the J end by 7 bases, with 5 bases between. The CDR3 has 12 residues. Germline loops: CDR1 SEHNR, CDR2 FQNEAQ (reference sequence). The CDR3 DNA reads TGTGCCAGCAGCTTAAACTCTGAAAAACTGTTTTTT. Translating gives CASSLNSEKLFF.

This chain joins TRBV6-2 or TRBV6-3 and TRBJ2-1; TRBD2 matches 9 bases. V lost 2 bases to trimming and J lost 4 bases; unmatched junction nucleotides: 3. CDR1 is MNHEY and CDR2 is SVGEGT in the germline V gene. This CDR3 comprises 15 residues. The CDR3 region is CASSYGTSSYNEQFF. The CDR3 bases are TGTGCCAGCAGTTACGGGACTAGCAGTTACAATGAGCAGTTCTTC.

V usage is TRBV18 and J usage is TRBJ2-7, with TRBD1 identical over 11 bases. The CDR3 totals 15 residues. J gave up 7 bases and V 1 base, and 6 bases lay outside the gene matches. Germline assignment: CDR1 KGHSH and CDR2 LQKENI. CDR3 in amino acids: CASSPRGQGAGEQYF. As DNA, the CDR3 is TGTGCCAGCTCACCACGTGGACAGGGGGCTGGGGAGCAGTACTTC.

This clone was found once. The chain uses TRBV7-2 and TRBJ1-4; D is ambiguous. V gave up 5 bases and J gave up 5 bases, with 15 bases separating them. Looked up from germline, CDR1 is SGHTA and CDR2 is FQGNSA. This CDR3 contains 15 residues. The CDR3 is CASSQVGQRNEKLFF. The CDR3 bases are TGTGCCAGCAGCCAGGTCGGCCAGAGAAATGAAAAACTGTTTTTT.

The CDR3 DNA is TGTGCCAGCAGCTTCGGACATCTACGGGGCTACACCTTC. This codes for CASSFGHLRGYTF. The J gene is TRBJ1-2, the V gene TRBV12-3 or TRBV12-4, with D possibly matching TRBD1 (5 bases). V was clipped by 6 bases and J by 8 bases, with 16 bases between them. The CDR3 spans 13 residues.

The chain links TRBV30 to TRBJ2-5, with 10 nucleotides matching TRBD1. Germline V gene lookup returns CDR1 GTSNPN and CDR2 SVGIG (reference sequence). Trimming at V came to 2 bases and at J to 7 bases, leaving 7 bases not matched to a gene. The CDR3 length is 14 residues. The CDR3 reads CAWSRGGQGRTQYF. Written as DNA, the CDR3 is TGTGCCTGGAGTCGGGGGGGACAGGGGAGGACCCAGTACTTC.

This sequence joins TRBV5-6 and TRBJ1-2; D uncertain. The CDR3 is made up of 13 amino acids. Germline values: CDR1 SGHDT, CDR2 YYEEEE. V was pared by 4 bases and J by 2 bases, with 9 bases between. The CDR3 DNA follows: TGTGCCAGCAGCACCACAGAGAACTATGGCTACACCTTC. This encodes CASSTTENYGYTF.

The V and J genes are TRBV7-9 and TRBJ1-1; no clear D gene. CDR1 and CDR2 (germline): SEHNR, FQNEAQ (reference sequence). V lost 2 bases to trimming and J lost 1 base, with 5 bases between them. CDR3 length equals 13 residues. CDR3 bases: TGTGCCAGCAGCTTACCAGGGAACACTGAAGCTTTCTTT. Protein product: CASSLPGNTEAFF.

The rearrangement uses TRBV2 and TRBJ2-3, with TRBD1 as a possible D gene (6 bases). Germline V gene data show CDR1 as SNHLY and CDR2 as FYNNEI. This CDR3 has 14 residues. Between the trimmed V and J ends, which lost 1 base and 6 bases, there was a span of 11 bases. The CDR3 coding sequence is TGTGCCAGCAGTGAAGGGACAGCCAGTGATACGCAGTATTTT. Its protein is CASSEGTASDTQYF.

The rearrangement links TRBV6-5 to TRBJ2-7, with 7 bases lining up with TRBD1. CDR1 MNHEY and CDR2 SVGAGI come from the germline V gene. Trimming cost V 8 bases and J 4 bases; bases outside gene matches: 5. The CDR3 contains 12 residues. The CDR3, as DNA: TGTGCCAGCCGCACGACAGGGTACGAGCAGTACTTC. It codes for CASRTTGYEQYF.

V gene TRBV19 combines with J gene TRBJ1-2; 8 bases are a match to TRBD1. The ends lost 6 bases at V and 2 bases at J; junction bases unmatched: 11. Germline V gives CDR1 LNHDA, CDR2 SQIVND (reference sequence). The CDR3 has 16 residues. The CDR3 DNA sequence: TGTGCCAGTAGGCCTACCGGGACAGGACGGAACTATGGCTACACCTTC. Its protein product is CASRPTGTGRNYGYTF.

This clone occurred once. V and J are TRBV7-2 and TRBJ1-2; D might be TRBD1 (5 bases). Trimming took 1 base from V and 11 from J, leaving 20 bases between them. This CDR3 is built from 15 residues. CDR1 is SGHTA, CDR2 FQGNSA, per germline. The CDR3 nucleotides are TGTGCCAGCAGCTTAGGCCTTGGGCAGGGCGAACGTTACACCTTC. Its protein product is CASSLGLGQGERYTF.

This chain uses TRBV3-1 (or the pseudogene TRBV3-2) with TRBJ1-4; 8 bases match TRBD1. The CDR3 loop spans 13 amino acids. Germline V CDR1 and CDR2: LGHDT, YNNKEL (reference sequence). V gave up 10 bases and J gave up 3 bases; unmatched junction bases: 4. CDR3 sequence reads: CATRDRPNEKLFF. The CDR3 DNA reads as TGTGCCACCAGGGACAGGCCTAATGAAAAACTGTTTTTT.

The gene calls are TRBV5-3 and TRBJ1-2; 10 positions agree with TRBD1. TRBV5-3 carries the ORF label, with uncertain function. Trimming removed 0 bases from V and 4 bases from J; junction bases left unmatched: 3. The CDR3 spans 15 residues. The CDR3 DNA is TGTGCCAGAAGCTTGGGGGGACAGGGGAGCTATGGCTACACCTTC. This translates into CARSLGGQGSYGYTF.

In regard to this clone: The same CDR3 arises from other DNA sequences in this sample as well. The rearrangement links TRBV5-1 to TRBJ2-5, with 7 bases matching TRBD1. Germline V gene lookup returns CDR1 SGHRS and CDR2 YFSETQ. The V gene end was trimmed by 4 bases and the J gene end by 2 bases; junction bases not matched to a gene: 5. The CDR3 is made up of 14 amino acids. CDR3 DNA: TGCGCCAGCAGCGTGGGACAGCGTCAAGAGACCCAGTACTTC. Encoded protein: CASSVGQRQETQYF.

The rearrangement links TRBV5-4 to TRBJ2-7; D is perhaps TRBD1 (8 bases). The V gene lost 5 bases and the J gene lost 1 base, with 16 bases spanning the gap. The V gene's germline CDR1 is SGHNT and CDR2 YYREEE (reference sequence). The CDR3 is 15 residues long. CDR3 region: CASRERDRPSYEQYF. The CDR3 DNA is TGTGCCAGCAGGGAGCGGGACAGGCCATCCTACGAGCAGTACTTC. Full variable domain (missing parts from reference TRBV5-4 and TRBJ2-7): ETGVTQSPTHLIKTRGQQVTLRCSSQSGHNTVSWYQQALGQGPQFIFQYYREEENGRGNFPPRFSGLQFPNYSSELNVNALELDDSALYLCASRERDRPSYEQYFGPGTRLTVT.

The chain joins TRBV5-1 to TRBJ1-5; maybe TRBD1 (6 bases). Trimming took off 0 bases at V and 5 bases at J, with 6 bases between the two ends. The CDR3 is 13 amino acids. The V gene's germline CDR1 is SGHRS and CDR2 YFSETQ. The CDR3 nucleotides are TGCGCCAGCAGCTTGGACAGGGATCAGCCCCAGCATTTT. Its translation: CASSLDRDQPQHF.

The rearrangement uses TRBV29-1 and TRBJ1-2; TRBD1 matches at 10 bases. This CDR3 is built from 13 residues. Germline CDR1 SQVTM, CDR2 ANQGSEA. The J segment lost 3 bases and the V segment lost 7 bases, leaving 5 bases of the junction unmatched. For the CDR3, the DNA is TGCAGCGCCGACGGACAGGGGGACTATGGCTACACCTTC. It codes for CSADGQGDYGYTF.

Only a few counts were recorded for this clone. The chain has TRBV18 and TRBJ2-5; perhaps TRBD1 as D (6 bases). CDR1 is KGHSH and CDR2 is LQKENI in the germline V gene. This CDR3 is built from 15 residues. V was pared by 6 bases and J by 4 bases, with 18 bases between. CDR3 sequence reads: CASSPGSGVGETQYF. Here the CDR3 DNA reads TGTGCCAGCTCCCCCGGGTCAGGGGTTGGAGAGACCCAGTACTTC.

CDR3 bases: TGTGCCAGCAGCTTGTGGGGCCTAAATTCACCCCTCCACTTT. Residues: CASSLWGLNSPLHF. This chain joins TRBV5-4 and TRBJ1-6; possibly TRBD1 for D (5 bases). The V gene lost 1 base and the J gene lost 7 bases, with 9 bases spanning the gap. This CDR3 contains 14 residues. Germline-derived CDR1 and CDR2 are SGHNT and YYREEE (reference sequence). The whole variable domain, filled in from reference TRBV5-4 and TRBJ1-6, reads ETGVTQSPTHLIKTRGQQVTLRCSSQSGHNTVSWYQQALGQGPQFIFQYYREEENGRGNFPPRFSGLQFPNYSSELNVNALELDDSALYLCASSLWGLNSPLHFGNGTRLTVT.

The rearrangement joins TRBV7-2 to TRBJ2-5, with 7 bases that match TRBD2. The germline V gene has CDR1 SGHTA and CDR2 FQGNSA. The CDR3 covers 15 residues. With 5 bases clipped from V and 0 bases from J, the junction kept 6 bases outside the gene matches. This CDR3 reads CASSLQRGNQETQYF. The CDR3 coding sequence is TGTGCCAGCAGCCTCCAGCGGGGAAACCAAGAGACCCAGTACTTC.

V gene TRBV30 combines with J gene TRBJ1-5; no firm D call. The CDR3 contains 14 residues. Germline V gene data show CDR1 as GTSNPN and CDR2 as SVGIG (reference sequence). V lost 2 bases, J lost 3 bases, and 11 bases lay in between. The CDR3 is CAWSPGIVNQPQHF. As DNA, the CDR3 is TGTGCCTGGAGTCCCGGGATTGTCAATCAGCCCCAGCATTTT.